Sequencing of this T cell receptor (beta chain) was carried out in a study of blood T cell repertoires in COVID-19 (dated by TCRdb to the early 2020s). At the level of the whole study: Collaborator samples came from the United States, Italy and Spain and covered acute and convalescent phases of COVID-19. Sample metadata almost always included a de-identified subject ID, COVID-19 status, age in years and sex. The samples were drawn from two sources: the first 160 participants of the ongoing ImmuneRACE study, and approximately 1,300 subjects contributed by 6 global collaborators. Subjects who had been exposed to COVID-19, were actively infected with it, or had recovered from it provided the deeply sampled blood TCRbeta repertoires that made up the dataset. The material from the prospective study consisted of cDNA or gDNA derived from T cells, B-cell-depleted T cells, or PBMCs. The repertoires were released in a freely available public database meant as a resource for research on the immune response to SARS-CoV-2. Where available, HLA class I and class II types were taken from metadata supplied by the sample provider and were not determined by assay-based typing.

Overall results and qualifications from the work: How much clinical and demographic metadata was included differed by source and by participant, and the metadata was provided uncurated.

Looking up the germline V gene (reference sequence) yields CDR1 SGHNT and CDR2 YYREEE. The CDR3, cysteine through phenylalanine, is 13 amino acids long. The CDR3 DNA has 39 bases and is translated from base 1. Trimming removed 6 bases from V and 4 bases from J, leaving 11 bases between the germline ends. One collaborating source in Seattle enrolled patients during active infection and followed them longitudinally through the course of disease. Whole blood was collected in K2EDTA tubes by collaborating institutions according to the institutions' own protocols. Collaborator samples were shipped for TCRbeta analysis as frozen whole blood, isolated PBMCs, or DNA extracted from either sample type. TCRbeta CDR3 regions were amplified from genomic DNA by means of the immunoSEQ Assay, a bias-controlled multiplex PCR. From the authors' description of their analysis: Nucleated cell counts per sample were estimated from amplification of reference gene primers within the assay. To quantify the absolute abundance of each unique TCRbeta CDR3 rearrangement, sequence reads were collapsed and filtered. For each sample, productive Simpson clonality was calculated by taking the square root of Simpson's diversity index across productive rearrangements. This immuneACCESS table, as held by TCRdb, lists in-frame sequences with V and J called but not all clones. Of the missing ones, under half trace to an unresolved V gene in checked studies; the others have no known cause. Clone size and V and J calls were adopted from that table, with D and trimming inferred from the DNA. Here the sample has 200,000 or so clones; around 81% occur a single time. The leading ten clones occupy about 0.91% of the sample.

As concerns this clone: It has no known antigen specificity. The input lacks base qualities; no much larger clone sits a single base away.

The chain is encoded by TRBV5-4 joined to TRBJ1-3; no confident D gene assignment can be made. The sequence was collected from a man in his sixties with COVID-19, enrolled during active disease. The specimen sequenced was peripheral blood. The CDR3 protein is CASTTHPGNTIYF. At the DNA level, the sequence is TGTGCCAGCACCACACATCCGGGAAACACCATATATTTT.